A single sample gave rise to the 17 T cell receptor beta chains below, sequenced in a study of chemoradiotherapy in HPV16-positive cancers. TCRdb's copy holds only in-frame clones and misses some; the assay was immunoSEQ multiplex PCR. The sample lists around 6,500 clones; approximately 81% were seen once. Source: tumor tissue, taken from a patient who underwent chemoradiotherapy. The receptors here all came from a human donor with HPV-associated anogenital cancer.

This clone was seen a single time. V is TRBV7-9 and J is TRBJ1-2; D is unresolved. V dropped 5 bases and J dropped 4 bases, with 17 bases sitting between them. Germline V gives CDR1 SEHNR, CDR2 FQNEAQ (reference sequence). The CDR3 runs to 15 residues. Here the CDR3 reads CASSRNGPGGYGYTF. The CDR3 nucleotides are TGTGCCAGCAGCCGAAACGGACCGGGCGGCTATGGCTACACCTTC.

The chain recombines TRBV5-1 with TRBJ1-2, with unresolved D. CDR1 is SGHRS, CDR2 YFSETQ, per germline. Trimming stripped 7 bases from V and 8 bases from J, with 15 bases between. CDR3 length equals 12 residues. CDR3 region: CASRKERGGYTF. As DNA, the CDR3 is TGCGCCAGCCGGAAGGAGCGGGGAGGCTACACCTTC.

This clone was observed a few times. The CDR3 DNA follows: TGTGCCAGTAGTCCGAGAGCAGCTAACTATGGCTACACCTTC. Translation: CASSPRAANYGYTF. This rearrangement joins TRBV19 to TRBJ1-2; D ambiguous. V lost 5 bases to trimming and J lost 0 bases, with 10 bases between them. The length of the CDR3 is 14 residues. Germline CDR1 LNHDA, CDR2 SQIVND (reference sequence). Supplemented by reference TRBV19 and TRBJ1-2, the full variable domain reads DGGITQSPKYLFRKEGQNVTLSCEQNLNHDAMYWYRQDPGQGLRLIYYSQIVNDFQKGDIAEGYSVSREKKESFPLTVTSAQKNPTAFYLCASSPRAANYGYTFGSGTRLTVV.

This CDR3 reads CSVVQGGNIQYF. The CDR3 coding sequence is TGCAGCGTTGTACAGGGAGGGAACATTCAGTACTTC. The chain carries TRBV29-1 and TRBJ2-4, with a possible D match to TRBD2 (7 bases). Germline V CDR1 and CDR2: SQVTM, ANQGSEA. With 4 bases removed from V and 7 bases from J, the gap between germline ends came to 11 bases. The CDR3 covers 12 residues.

The gene calls are TRBV28 and TRBJ2-1; D not certain. Looked up from germline, CDR1 is MDHEN and CDR2 is SYDVKM. The CDR3 consists of 11 residues. Trimming removed 6 bases from V and 8 bases from J, with 8 bases in between. The CDR3 region has the DNA TGTGCCAGCAGCCGCAACTATGAGCAGTTCTTC. It yields the protein CASSRNYEQFF.

The chain uses TRBV10-3 and TRBJ2-7; tentatively, D is TRBD1 (6 bases). Germline CDR1 ENHRY, CDR2 SYGVKD. This CDR3 has 13 residues. V dropped 6 bases and J dropped 5 bases, with 14 bases sitting between them. CDR3 region: CAIRPDDRNEQYF. In nucleotides, the CDR3 is TGTGCCATCAGGCCCGATGACAGGAACGAGCAGTACTTC.

This chain links TRBV10-3 with TRBJ1-1, with a possible D match to TRBD1 (6 bases). The germline V gene has CDR1 ENHRY and CDR2 SYGVKD. The CDR3 has 15 amino acids. Trimming removed 0 bases from V and 11 bases from J, with 19 bases in between. CDR3 sequence: CAISESSKGGDRAFF. For the CDR3, the DNA is TGTGCCATCAGTGAGTCGTCTAAGGGGGGGGATCGGGCTTTCTTT.

The chain has TRBV7-3 and TRBJ2-5; D is perhaps TRBD1 (5 bases). The CDR3 contains 15 residues. CDR1 is SGHTA and CDR2 is FQGTGA in the germline V gene. Trimming shortened V by 5 bases and J by 5 bases, and 18 bases separated the two germline ends. CDR3 sequence: CASSPQGLARETQYF. The CDR3 DNA reads TGTGCCAGCAGCCCGCAGGGTCTCGCCAGGGAGACCCAGTACTTC. Full variable domain (outside the CDR3, taken from reference TRBV7-3 and TRBJ2-5): GAGVSQTPSNKVTEKGKYVELRCDPISGHTALYWYRQSLGQGPEFLIYFQGTGAADDSGLPNDRFFAVRPEGSVSTLKIQRTERGDSAVYLCASSPQGLARETQYFGPGTRLLVL.

V and J are TRBV5-1 and TRBJ2-3; possibly TRBD2 for D (7 bases). The germline V gene encodes CDR1 SGHRS and CDR2 YFSETQ. V was shortened by 0 bases and J by 1 base, with 18 bases between the two germline ends. CDR3 length: 18 residues. CDR3 amino acids: CASSLEGRGNSGTDTQYF. The CDR3 DNA reads TGCGCCAGCAGCTTGGAGGGGAGGGGGAATAGCGGCACAGATACGCAGTATTTT.

A remark on this clone: At one boundary the junction diverges from the germline segment, which might be a read error. The chain is built from TRBV4-3 and TRBJ2-7; D uncertain. This CDR3 is 15 amino acids long. Per germline, CDR1 LGHNA and CDR2 YSLEER. The CDR3 reads CASSQDPVQAYEQYF. For the CDR3, the DNA is TGCGCCAGCAGTCAAGATCCAGTTCAGGCCTACGAGCAGTACTTC.

The chain employs TRBV29-1 and TRBJ1-5; D uncertain. Germline V CDR1 and CDR2: SQVTM, ANQGSEA. CDR3 length equals 12 residues. V was pared by 4 bases and J by 2 bases, with 6 bases between. CDR3 protein: CSVVNGNQPQHF. In DNA form, the CDR3 reads TGCAGCGTTGTAAACGGCAATCAGCCCCAGCATTTT.

The sample holds a few counts of this clone. CDR3 nucleotides: TGTGCCCTCGGGGGCAGTGCCTACGAGCAGTACTTC. Its translation: CALGGSAYEQYF. The rearrangement links TRBV10-3 to TRBJ2-7; either TRBD1 or TRBD2 may fit D (6 bases each). The CDR3 has 12 amino acids. CDR1 and CDR2 from the germline V gene are ENHRY and SYGVKD. The ends were cut back, 11 bases at V and 2 bases at J, with 13 bases in the middle.

In its sample, this clone was seen a few times. V usage is TRBV6-5 and J usage is TRBJ2-3, with unresolved D. Germline V lookup: CDR1 MNHEY, CDR2 SVGAGI. Trimming removed 1 base from V and 4 bases from J, with 9 bases in between. CDR3 length: 14 amino acids. The CDR3 loop is CASSYWVTPDTQYF. In nucleotides, the CDR3 is TGTGCCAGCAGTTACTGGGTAACCCCAGATACGCAGTATTTT.

This chain links TRBV10-2 with TRBJ1-2, with TRBD1 identical over 8 bases. V lost 2 bases to trimming and J lost 4 bases; unmatched junction nucleotides: 6. This CDR3 is built from 15 residues. The germline CDR1 and CDR2 sequences are WSHSY and SAAADI. The CDR3 sequence is CASSELTGTGYGYTF. CDR3 nucleotides: TGCGCCAGCAGTGAGCTGACTGGGACAGGCTATGGCTACACCTTC.

This chain connects TRBV30 to TRBJ1-1; D is unclear. CDR1 GTSNPN and CDR2 SVGIG come from the germline V gene (reference sequence). This CDR3 region has 13 residues. Trimming took 1 base from V and 1 from J, leaving 7 bases between them. CDR3 DNA sequence: TGTGCCTGGAGTGAGGCAAGGAACACTGAAGCTTTCTTT. Translated, it gives CAWSEARNTEAFF.

This clone was observed a handful of times. Here the CDR3 DNA reads TGTGCCAGCTCTCCAGGTGTAGCGGAGTCCTACGAGCAGTACTTC. This translates into CASSPGVAESYEQYF. This chain connects TRBV18 to TRBJ2-7; a possible D gene is TRBD2 (6 bases). The germline V gene has CDR1 KGHSH and CDR2 LQKENI. This CDR3 is built from 15 residues. The V end was cut by 6 bases, the J end by 1 base, with 16 bases between.

About this clone itself: Distinct nucleotide sequences in the sample also encode this CDR3. The chain combines TRBV19 with TRBJ1-1; no definite D call. Germline V gives CDR1 LNHDA, CDR2 SQIVND (reference sequence). This CDR3 comprises 12 residues. The V gene lost 8 bases and the J gene lost 0 bases, with 7 bases spanning the gap. The CDR3 DNA reads TGTGCCAGTCGAGGTCTGAACACTGAAGCTTTCTTT. Its translation: CASRGLNTEAFF.